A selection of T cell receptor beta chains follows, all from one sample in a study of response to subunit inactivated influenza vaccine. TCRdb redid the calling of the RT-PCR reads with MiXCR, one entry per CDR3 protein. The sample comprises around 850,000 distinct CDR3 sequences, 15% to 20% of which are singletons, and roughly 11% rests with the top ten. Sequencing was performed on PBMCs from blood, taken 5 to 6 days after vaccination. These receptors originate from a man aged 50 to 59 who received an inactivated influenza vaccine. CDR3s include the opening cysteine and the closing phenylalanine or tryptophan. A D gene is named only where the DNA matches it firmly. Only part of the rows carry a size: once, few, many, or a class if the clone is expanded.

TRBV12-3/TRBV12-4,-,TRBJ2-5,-,CASSFGQGRAETQYF,TGTGCCAGCAGTTTCGGCCAGGGACGGGCAGAGACCCAGTACTTC
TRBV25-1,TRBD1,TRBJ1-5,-,CASSATGGAQPQHF,TGTGCCAGCAGCGCTACAGGGGGCGCCCAGCCCCAGCATTTT
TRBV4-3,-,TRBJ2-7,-,CASSQERGRYEQYF,TGCGCCAGCAGCCAAGAGCGGGGGCGTTACGAGCAGTACTTC
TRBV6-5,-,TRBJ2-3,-,CASSPTSDTQYF,TGTGCCAGCAGCCCCACGTCAGATACGCAGTATTTT
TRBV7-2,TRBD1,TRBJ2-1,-,CASSQDRAIRNEQFF,TGTGCCAGCAGCCAAGACAGGGCCATAAGAAATGAGCAGTTCTTC
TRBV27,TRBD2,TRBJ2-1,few,CASSSPYQRGTYEQFF,TGTGCCAGCAGCTCCCCCTACCAGCGGGGGACTTATGAGCAGTTCTTC
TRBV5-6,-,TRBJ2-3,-,CASSGRFTEGTQYF,TGTGCCAGCAGCGGGCGCTTTACCGAGGGTACGCAGTATTTT
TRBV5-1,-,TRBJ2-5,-,CASSFTGFAETQYF,TGCGCCAGCAGCTTCACAGGGTTTGCAGAGACCCAGTACTTC
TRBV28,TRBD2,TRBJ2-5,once,CASSPLVGLAGGETQYF,TGTGCCAGCAGTCCCCTGGTCGGGCTAGCGGGAGGAGAGACCCAGTACTTC
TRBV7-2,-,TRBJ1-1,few,CASSLVSGELTEAFF,TGTGCCAGCAGCTTAGTTTCAGGGGAGTTAACTGAAGCTTTCTTT
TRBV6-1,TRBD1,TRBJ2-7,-,CASRDRTRGFGQYF,TGTGCCAGCCGGGACAGGACCCGTGGGTTTGGGCAGTACTTC
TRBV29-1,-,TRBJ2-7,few,CSVEDRSTTYEQYF,TGCAGCGTTGAAGACCGAAGTACGACTTACGAGCAGTACTTC
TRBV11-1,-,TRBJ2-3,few,CASSFGVWTPFGTDTQYF,TGTGCCAGCAGCTTTGGGGTATGGACTCCCTTCGGCACAGATACGCAGTATTTT
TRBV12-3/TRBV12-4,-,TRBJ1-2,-,CASSADDRYGYTF,TGTGCCAGCAGCGCGGACGACCGATATGGCTACACCTTC
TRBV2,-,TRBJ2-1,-,CASPKGGAYNEQFF,TGTGCCAGCCCAAAGGGGGGGGCCTACAATGAGCAGTTCTTC
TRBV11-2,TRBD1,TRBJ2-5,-,CASSRGGSPPEETQYF,TGTGCCAGCAGCCGAGGGGGCTCCCCCCCAGAAGAGACCCAGTACTTC
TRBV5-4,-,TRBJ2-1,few,CASSSEGETGEQFF,TGTGCCAGCAGCTCGGAGGGAGAGACCGGTGAGCAGTTCTTC
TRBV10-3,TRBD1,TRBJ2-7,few,CAISGTVTSPSEQYF,TGTGCCATCAGCGGGACAGTGACTTCCCCGAGCGAGCAGTACTTC
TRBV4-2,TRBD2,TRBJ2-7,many,CASSQDLLAGVYEQYF,TGTGCCAGCAGCCAAGATCTACTAGCGGGAGTGTACGAGCAGTACTTC
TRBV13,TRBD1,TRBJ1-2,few,CASSARGQGLGYGYTF,TGTGCCAGCAGCGCAAGGGGACAGGGCTTAGGCTATGGCTACACCTTC
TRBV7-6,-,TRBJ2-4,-,CASSLGANPGAKNIQYF,TGTGCCAGCAGCTTAGGGGCTAACCCTGGGGCCAAAAACATTCAGTACTTC
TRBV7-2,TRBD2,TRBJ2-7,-,CASSLATPSTSGGTYEQYF,TGTGCCAGCAGCTTAGCGACCCCCTCGACTAGCGGGGGAACCTACGAGCAGTACTTC
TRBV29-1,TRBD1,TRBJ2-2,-,CSVRPGQGTPGELFF,TGCAGCGTTAGACCGGGACAGGGGACCCCCGGGGAGCTGTTTTTT
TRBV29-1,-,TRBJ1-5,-,CSVQGGVNQPQHF,TGCAGCGTACAGGGCGGGGTGAATCAGCCCCAGCATTTT
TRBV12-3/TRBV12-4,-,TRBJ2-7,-,CASSFRTASLYEQYF,TGTGCCAGCAGCTTTAGGACAGCAAGCCTGTACGAGCAGTACTTC
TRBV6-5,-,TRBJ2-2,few,CASSYGPTKNTGELFF,TGTGCCAGCAGTTACGGGCCTACGAAGAACACCGGGGAGCTGTTTTTT